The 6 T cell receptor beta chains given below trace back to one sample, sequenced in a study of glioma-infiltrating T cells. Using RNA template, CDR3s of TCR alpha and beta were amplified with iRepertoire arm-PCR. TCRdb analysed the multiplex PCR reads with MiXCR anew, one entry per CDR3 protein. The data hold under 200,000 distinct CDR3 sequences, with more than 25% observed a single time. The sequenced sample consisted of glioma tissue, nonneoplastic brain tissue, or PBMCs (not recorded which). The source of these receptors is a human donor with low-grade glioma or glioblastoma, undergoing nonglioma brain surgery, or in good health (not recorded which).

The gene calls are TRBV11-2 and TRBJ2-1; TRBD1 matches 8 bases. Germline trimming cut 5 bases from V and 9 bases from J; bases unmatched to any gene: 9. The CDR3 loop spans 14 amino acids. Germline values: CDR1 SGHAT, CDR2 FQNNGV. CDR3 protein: CASSPPDRGGEQFF. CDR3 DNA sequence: TGTGCCAGCAGCCCCCCCGACAGGGGAGGTGAGCAGTTCTTC.

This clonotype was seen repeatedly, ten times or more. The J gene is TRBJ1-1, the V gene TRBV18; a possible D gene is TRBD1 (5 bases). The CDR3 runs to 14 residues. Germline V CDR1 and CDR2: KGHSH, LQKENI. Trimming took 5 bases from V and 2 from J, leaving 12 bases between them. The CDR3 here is CASSATGTNTEAFF. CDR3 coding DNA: TGTGCCAGCTCAGCCACCGGGACCAACACTGAAGCTTTCTTT.

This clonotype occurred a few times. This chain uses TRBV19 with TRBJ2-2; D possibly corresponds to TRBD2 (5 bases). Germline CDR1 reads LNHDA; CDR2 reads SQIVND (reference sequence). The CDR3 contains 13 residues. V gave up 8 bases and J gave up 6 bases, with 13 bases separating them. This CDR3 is CASEPTRPGELFF. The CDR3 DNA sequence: TGTGCCAGTGAACCAACTAGACCCGGGGAGCTGTTTTTT.

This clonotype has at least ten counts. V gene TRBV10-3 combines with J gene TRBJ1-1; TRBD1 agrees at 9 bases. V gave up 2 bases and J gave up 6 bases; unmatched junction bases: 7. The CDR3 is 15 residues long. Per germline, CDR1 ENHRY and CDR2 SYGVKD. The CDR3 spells CAISEQITGGPEAFF. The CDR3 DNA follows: TGTGCCATCAGTGAGCAGATTACAGGGGGCCCTGAAGCTTTCTTT.

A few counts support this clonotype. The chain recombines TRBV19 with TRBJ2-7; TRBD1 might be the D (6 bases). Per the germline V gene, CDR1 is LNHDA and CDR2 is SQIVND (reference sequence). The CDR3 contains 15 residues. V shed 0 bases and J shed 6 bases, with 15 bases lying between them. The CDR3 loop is CASSIDQGGTREQYF. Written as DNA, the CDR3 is TGTGCCAGTAGTATAGATCAAGGGGGAACGCGCGAGCAGTACTTC.

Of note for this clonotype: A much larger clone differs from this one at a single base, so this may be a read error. CDR3 loop: CASSLMEGAGYIF. DNA for the CDR3: TGTGCCAGCAGCTTGATGGAGGGCGCGGGCTACATCTTC. The V call is TRBV5-4, the J call TRBJ1-2; D gene unclear. This CDR3 region has 13 residues. Looked up from germline, CDR1 is SGHNT and CDR2 is YYREEE (reference sequence).